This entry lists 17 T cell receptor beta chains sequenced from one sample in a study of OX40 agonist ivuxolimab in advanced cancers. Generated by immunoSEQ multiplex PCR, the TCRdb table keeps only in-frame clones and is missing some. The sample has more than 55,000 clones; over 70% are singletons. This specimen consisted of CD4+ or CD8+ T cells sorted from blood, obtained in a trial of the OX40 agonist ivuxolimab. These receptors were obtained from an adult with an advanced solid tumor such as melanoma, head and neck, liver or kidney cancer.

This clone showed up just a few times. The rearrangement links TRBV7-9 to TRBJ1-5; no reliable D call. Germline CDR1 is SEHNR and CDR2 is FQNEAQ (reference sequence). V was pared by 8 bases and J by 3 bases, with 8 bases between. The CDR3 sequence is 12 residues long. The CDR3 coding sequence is TGTGCCAGCGGGTCCTACAATCAGCCCCAGCATTTT. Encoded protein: CASGSYNQPQHF. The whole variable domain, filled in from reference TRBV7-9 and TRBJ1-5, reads DTGVSQNPRHKITKRGQNVTFRCDPISEHNRLYWYRQTLGQGPEFLTYFQNEAQLEKSRLLSDRFSAERPKGSFSTLEIQRTEQGDSAMYLCASGSYNQPQHFGDGTRLSIL.

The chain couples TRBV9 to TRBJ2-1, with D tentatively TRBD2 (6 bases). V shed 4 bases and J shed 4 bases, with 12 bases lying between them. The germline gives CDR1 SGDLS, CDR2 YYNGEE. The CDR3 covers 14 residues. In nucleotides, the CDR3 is TGTGCCAGCAGCAGGGACTTAATTTACAATGAGCAGTTCTTC. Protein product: CASSRDLIYNEQFF.

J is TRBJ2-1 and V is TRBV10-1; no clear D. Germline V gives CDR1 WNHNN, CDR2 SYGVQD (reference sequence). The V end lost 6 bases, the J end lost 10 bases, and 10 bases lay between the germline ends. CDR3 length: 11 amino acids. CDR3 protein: CASSSSREQFF. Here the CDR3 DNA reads TGCGCCAGCAGCAGCAGCCGGGAGCAGTTCTTC.

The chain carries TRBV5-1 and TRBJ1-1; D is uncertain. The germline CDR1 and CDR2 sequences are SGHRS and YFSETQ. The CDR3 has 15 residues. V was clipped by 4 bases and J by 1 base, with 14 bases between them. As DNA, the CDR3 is TGCGCCAGCAGCCCCCGGACCTCTGAGAACACTGAAGCTTTCTTT. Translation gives CASSPRTSENTEAFF.

The CDR3 spells CASRSSYEQYF. CDR3 DNA: TGTGCCAGCAGGAGCTCCTACGAGCAGTACTTC. V and J are TRBV2 and TRBJ2-7; D uncertain. V was trimmed by 6 bases and J by 0 bases, leaving 3 bases between them. The CDR3 covers 11 residues. Germline CDR1 reads SNHLY; CDR2 reads FYNNEI.

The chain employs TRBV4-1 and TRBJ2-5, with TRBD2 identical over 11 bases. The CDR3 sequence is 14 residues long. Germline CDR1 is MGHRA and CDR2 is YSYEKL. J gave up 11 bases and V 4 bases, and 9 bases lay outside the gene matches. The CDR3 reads CASSPPLAGGPQYF. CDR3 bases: TGCGCCAGCAGCCCCCCGCTAGCGGGGGGCCCTCAGTACTTC.

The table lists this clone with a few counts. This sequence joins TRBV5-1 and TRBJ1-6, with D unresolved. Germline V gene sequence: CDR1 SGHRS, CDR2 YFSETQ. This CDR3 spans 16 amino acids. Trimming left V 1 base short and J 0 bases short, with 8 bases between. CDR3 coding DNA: TGCGCCAGCAGCTTGCGGTTAAGCTCCTATAATTCACCCCTCCACTTT. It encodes CASSLRLSSYNSPLHF.

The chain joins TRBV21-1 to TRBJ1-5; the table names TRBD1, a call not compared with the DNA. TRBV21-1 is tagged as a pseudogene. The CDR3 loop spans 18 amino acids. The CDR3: CASSHMGQSTYSNQPQHF. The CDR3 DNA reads TGTGCCAGCAGCCATATGGGACAGTCTACATATAGCAATCAGCCCCAGCATTTT.

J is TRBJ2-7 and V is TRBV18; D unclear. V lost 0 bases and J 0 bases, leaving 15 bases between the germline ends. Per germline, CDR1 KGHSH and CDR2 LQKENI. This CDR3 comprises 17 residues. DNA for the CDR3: TGTGCCAGCTCACCACCTGCTGGTGCTGTAAGCTCCTACGAGCAGTACTTC. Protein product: CASSPPAGAVSSYEQYF.

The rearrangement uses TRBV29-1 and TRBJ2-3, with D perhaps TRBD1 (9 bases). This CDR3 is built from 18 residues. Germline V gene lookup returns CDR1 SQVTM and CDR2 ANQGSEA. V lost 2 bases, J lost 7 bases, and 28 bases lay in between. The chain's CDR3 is CSVEFAGGRSDRGNTQYF. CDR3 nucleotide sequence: TGCAGCGTTGAATTTGCGGGGGGACGGTCGGACAGGGGAAATACGCAGTATTTT.

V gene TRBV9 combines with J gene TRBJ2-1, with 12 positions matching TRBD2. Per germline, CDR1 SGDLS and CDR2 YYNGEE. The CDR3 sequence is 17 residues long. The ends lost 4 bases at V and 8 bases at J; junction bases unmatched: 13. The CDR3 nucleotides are TGTGCCAGCAGCTCCTCTCTCCGACTAGCGGGAGTTTATGAGCAGTTCTTC. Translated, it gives CASSSSLRLAGVYEQFF.

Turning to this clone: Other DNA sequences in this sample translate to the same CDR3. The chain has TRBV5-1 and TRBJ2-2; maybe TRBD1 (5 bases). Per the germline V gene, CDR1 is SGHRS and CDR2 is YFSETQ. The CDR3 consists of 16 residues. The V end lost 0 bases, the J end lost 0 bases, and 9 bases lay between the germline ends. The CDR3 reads CASSLATGTNTGELFF. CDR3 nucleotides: TGCGCCAGCAGCTTGGCAACAGGAACGAACACCGGGGAGCTGTTTTTT. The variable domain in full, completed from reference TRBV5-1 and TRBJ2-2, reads KAGVTQTPRYLIKTRGQQVTLSCSPISGHRSVSWYQQTPGQGLQFLFEYFSETQRNKGNFPGRFSGRQFSNSRSEMNVSTLELGDSALYLCASSLATGTNTGELFFGEGSRLTVL.

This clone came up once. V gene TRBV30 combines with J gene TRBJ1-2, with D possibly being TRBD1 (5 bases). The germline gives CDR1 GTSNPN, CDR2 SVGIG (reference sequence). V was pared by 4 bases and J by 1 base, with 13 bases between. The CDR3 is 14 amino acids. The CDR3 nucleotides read TGTGCCTGGACCCCTGGGGGGGATAACTATGGCTACACCTTC. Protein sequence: CAWTPGGDNYGYTF. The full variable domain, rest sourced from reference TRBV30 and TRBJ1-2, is SQTIHQWPATLVQPVGSPLSLECTVEGTSNPNLYWYRQAAGRGLQLLFYSVGIGQISSEVPQNLSASRPQDRQFILSSKKLLLSDSGFYLCAWTPGGDNYGYTFGSGTRLTVV.

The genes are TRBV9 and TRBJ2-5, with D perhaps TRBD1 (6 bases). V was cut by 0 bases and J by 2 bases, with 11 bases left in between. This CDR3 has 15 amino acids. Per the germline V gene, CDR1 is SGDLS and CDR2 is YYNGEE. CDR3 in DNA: TGTGCCAGCAGCGTAGACAACAGGGTACAAGAGACCCAGTACTTC. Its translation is CASSVDNRVQETQYF.

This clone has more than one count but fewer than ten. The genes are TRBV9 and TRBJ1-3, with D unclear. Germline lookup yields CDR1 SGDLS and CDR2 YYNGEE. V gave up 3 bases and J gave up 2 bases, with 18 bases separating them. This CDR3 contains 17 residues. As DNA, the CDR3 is TGTGCCAGCAGCGCAGAAGTTACCGCTTGGCCTGGAAACACCATATATTTT. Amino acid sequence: CASSAEVTAWPGNTIYF. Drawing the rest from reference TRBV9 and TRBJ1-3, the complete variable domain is DSGVTQTPKHLITATGQRVTLRCSPRSGDLSVYWYQQSLDQGLQFLIQYYNGEERAKGNILERFSAQQFPDLHSELNLSSLELGDSALYFCASSAEVTAWPGNTIYFGEGSWLTVV.

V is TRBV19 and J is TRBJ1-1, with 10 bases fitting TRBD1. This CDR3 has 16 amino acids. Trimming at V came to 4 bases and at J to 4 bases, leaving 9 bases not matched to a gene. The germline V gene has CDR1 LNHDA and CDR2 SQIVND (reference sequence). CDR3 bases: TGTGCCAGTAGTACCGGACAGGGGGGTGGTAGCACTGAAGCTTTCTTT. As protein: CASSTGQGGGSTEAFF.

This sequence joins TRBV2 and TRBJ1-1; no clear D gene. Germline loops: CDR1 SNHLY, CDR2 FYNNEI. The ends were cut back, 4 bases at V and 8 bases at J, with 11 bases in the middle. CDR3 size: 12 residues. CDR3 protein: CASSGVLKEAFF. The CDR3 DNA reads TGTGCCAGCAGTGGGGTACTAAAGGAAGCTTTCTTT.